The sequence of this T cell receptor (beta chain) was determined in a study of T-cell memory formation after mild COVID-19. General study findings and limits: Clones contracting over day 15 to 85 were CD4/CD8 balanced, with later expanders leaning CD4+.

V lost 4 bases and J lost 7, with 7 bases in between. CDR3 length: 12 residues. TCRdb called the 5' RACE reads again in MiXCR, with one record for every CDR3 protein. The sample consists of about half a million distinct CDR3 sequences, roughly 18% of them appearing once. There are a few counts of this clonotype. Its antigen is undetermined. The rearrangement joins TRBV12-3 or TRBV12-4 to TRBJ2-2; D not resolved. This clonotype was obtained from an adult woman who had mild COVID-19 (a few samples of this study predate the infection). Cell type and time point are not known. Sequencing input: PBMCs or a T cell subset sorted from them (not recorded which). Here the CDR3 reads CASSSFGGELFF. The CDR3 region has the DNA TGTGCCAGCAGTTCTTTCGGCGGGGAGCTGTTTTTT.